The 4 T cell receptor beta chains below come from one sample, sequenced in a study of beta chain features in type 1 diabetes. Expressed TCRB transcripts were sequenced, since all the RNA that had been isolated was reverse transcribed. Profiled with immunoSEQ multiplex PCR; TCRdb holds only in-frame clones, not every one. The repertoire holds hundreds of thousands of clones, 12% to 15% seen once, with over 5% in the top ten. The material sequenced was central memory CD4+ T cells from blood. These receptors were taken from a young man in good health.

In its sample, this clone was seen once. The V call is TRBV19, the J call TRBJ2-5, with 12 bases fitting TRBD2. V lost 4 bases and J lost 3; bases outside the gene matches: 6. CDR3 size: 16 residues. Germline V gene sequence: CDR1 LNHDA, CDR2 SQIVND (reference sequence). In DNA, the CDR3 is TGTGCCAGTAGTACGCGACTAGCGGGGGAGAAAGAGACCCAGTACTTC. Translated: CASSTRLAGEKETQYF.

The chain has TRBV7-2 and TRBJ2-2, with 7 bases aligning to TRBD1. This CDR3 region has 15 residues. V lost 0 bases to trimming and J lost 5 bases; unmatched junction nucleotides: 3. Germline lookup yields CDR1 SGHTA and CDR2 FQGNSA. The CDR3 DNA sequence: TGTGCCAGCAGCTTAGCGGCAGGGGGAACCGGGGAGCTGTTTTTT. It is translated as CASSLAAGGTGELFF.

This clone was seen a few times. The V and J genes are TRBV6-1 and TRBJ1-1; TRBD1 matches 7 bases. This CDR3 has 13 amino acids. Germline V lookup: CDR1 MNHNS, CDR2 SASEGT. Trimming cost V 5 bases and J 1 base; bases outside gene matches: 1. This chain's CDR3 is CASSRTGNTEAFF. CDR3 in DNA: TGTGCCAGCAGTCGGACAGGGAACACTGAAGCTTTCTTT.

This clone occurred a few times. This chain joins TRBV6-5 and TRBJ2-5, with 16 bases that match TRBD2. The CDR3 is made up of 15 amino acids. Germline V gene sequence: CDR1 MNHEY, CDR2 SVGAGI. The junction had 3 bases not matched to a gene; V was cut back by 8 bases and J by 3 bases. The CDR3 here is CASRGTSGREETQYF. The CDR3 DNA sequence: TGTGCCAGCCGGGGGACTAGCGGGAGGGAAGAGACCCAGTACTTC.